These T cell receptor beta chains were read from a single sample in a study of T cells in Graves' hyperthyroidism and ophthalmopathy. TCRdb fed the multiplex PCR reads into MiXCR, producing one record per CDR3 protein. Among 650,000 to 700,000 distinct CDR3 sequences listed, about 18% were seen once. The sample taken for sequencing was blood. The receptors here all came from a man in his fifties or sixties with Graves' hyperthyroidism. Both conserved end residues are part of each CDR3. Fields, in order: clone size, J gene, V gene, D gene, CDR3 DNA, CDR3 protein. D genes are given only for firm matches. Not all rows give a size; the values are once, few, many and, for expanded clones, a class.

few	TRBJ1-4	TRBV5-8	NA	TGTGCCAGCAGCCCTTGGACGAGCAGTAATGAAAAACTGTTTTTT	CASSPWTSSNEKLFF
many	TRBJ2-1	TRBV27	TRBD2	TGTGCCAGCAGTTCGGAGCGGGGGAATGGTGAGCAGTTCTTC	CASSSERGNGEQFF
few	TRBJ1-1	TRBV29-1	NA	TGCAGCGTTGATAGGCAGAACACTGAAGCTTTCTTT	CSVDRQNTEAFF
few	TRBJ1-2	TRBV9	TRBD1	TGTGCCAGCAGCGCCAATTCAGGGGGCTATGGCTACACCTTC	CASSANSGGYGYTF
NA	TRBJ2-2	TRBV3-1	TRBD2	TGTGCCAGCAGCCAAGGACTAGCGCCCACCGGGGAGCTGTTTTTT	CASSQGLAPTGELFF
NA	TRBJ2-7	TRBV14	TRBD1	TGTGCCAGCAGTCGTTTAAAGGGGGCTTTCGACGAGCAGTACTTC	CASSRLKGAFDEQYF
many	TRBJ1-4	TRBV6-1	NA	TGTGCCAGCAGACGTCCGGAACGTGAAAAACTGTTTTTT	CASRRPEREKLFF
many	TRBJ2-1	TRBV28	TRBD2	TGTGCCAGCCTCCACCGCGGACTAGGATATGCGGGTAATGAGCAGTTCTTC	CASLHRGLGYAGNEQFF
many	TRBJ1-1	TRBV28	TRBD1	TGTGCCAGCAGGCAGACAGGGGGTAACACTGAAGCTTTCTTT	CASRQTGGNTEAFF
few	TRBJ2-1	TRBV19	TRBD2	TGTGCCAGTAAGGCGGGAGGGTACTCCTACAATGAGCAGTTCTTC	CASKAGGYSYNEQFF
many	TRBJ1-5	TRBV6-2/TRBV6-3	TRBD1	TGTGCCAGCAAACGACAGGGTAGCAATCAGCCCCAGCATTTT	CASKRQGSNQPQHF
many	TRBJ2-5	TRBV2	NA	TGTGCCAGCGACGGTGGAGGGACCCAGTACTTC	CASDGGGTQYF
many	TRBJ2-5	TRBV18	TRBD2	TGTGCCAGCTCAGGGGGACTACAAGAGACCCAGTACTTC	CASSGGLQETQYF
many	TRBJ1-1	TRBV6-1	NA	TGTGCCAGCACCACCCGGGTGGGAATGAACACTGAAGCTTTCTTT	CASTTRVGMNTEAFF
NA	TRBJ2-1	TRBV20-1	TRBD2	TGCAGTGCTGCCCTCGCCCCGACTAGCGGGAGTTACAATGAGCAGTTCTTC	CSAALAPTSGSYNEQFF
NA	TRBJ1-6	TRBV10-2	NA	TGCGCCTCCGAGGGGGATTATAATTCACCCCTCCACTTT	CASEGDYNSPLHF
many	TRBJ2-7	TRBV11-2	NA	TGTGCCAGCAGCTTAGCAGACGACTACGAGCAGTACTTC	CASSLADDYEQYF
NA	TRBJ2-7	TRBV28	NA	TGTGCCAGCAGTTTAGCCTCTGGGGGGGGCAGGGGGAGCGAGCAGTACTTC	CASSLASGGGRGSEQYF
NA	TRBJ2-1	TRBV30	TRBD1	TGTGCCTGGAGTGGACAGGGGGCTAGCTATGAGCAGTTCTTC	CAWSGQGASYEQFF
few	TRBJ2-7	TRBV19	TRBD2	TGTGCCAGTACTGGGGCAAGTGCGGGAGACTACGAGCAGTACTTC	CASTGASAGDYEQYF
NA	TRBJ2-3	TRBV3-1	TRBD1	TGTGCCAGCAGCCAAGATCCCCCAGGGGGAAGGGTCACAGATACGCAGTATTTT	CASSQDPPGGRVTDTQYF
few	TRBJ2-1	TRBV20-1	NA	TGCAGTGCTAGCAGGACTCTTAATGAGCAGTTCTTC	CSASRTLNEQFF
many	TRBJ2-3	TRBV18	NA	TGTGCCAGCTCACCACCGTCAGGGGTAGATACGCAGTATTTT	CASSPPSGVDTQYF
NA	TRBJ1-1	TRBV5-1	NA	TGCGCCAGCAGCAAACAGGGTCTTGCCACTGAAGCTTTCTTT	CASSKQGLATEAFF
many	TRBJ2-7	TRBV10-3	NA	TGTGCCATCAGTGAGTCCGTTTGGACAACACAATACGAGCAGTACTTC	CAISESVWTTQYEQYF
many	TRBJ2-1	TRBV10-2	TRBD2	TGCGCCAGCAGTGGATCTAGCGGGAGTTACACCTACAATGAGCAGTTCTTC	CASSGSSGSYTYNEQFF
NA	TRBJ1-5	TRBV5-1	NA	TGCGCCAGCAGCTTGGCCGGGTGGAAAGGGACAACTCTTAATCAGCCCCAGCATTTT	CASSLAGWKGTTLNQPQHF
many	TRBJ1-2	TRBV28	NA	TGTGCCAGCAGTTTACTCCTAACTTATGGCTACACCTTC	CASSLLLTYGYTF
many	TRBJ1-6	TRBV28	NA	TGTGCCAGCAGACCACAGGGTGTGACGTACAATTCACCCCTCCACTTT	CASRPQGVTYNSPLHF
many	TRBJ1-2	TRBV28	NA	TGTGCCAGCAGTTTAATAGGGCCTAACTATGGCTACACCTTC	CASSLIGPNYGYTF